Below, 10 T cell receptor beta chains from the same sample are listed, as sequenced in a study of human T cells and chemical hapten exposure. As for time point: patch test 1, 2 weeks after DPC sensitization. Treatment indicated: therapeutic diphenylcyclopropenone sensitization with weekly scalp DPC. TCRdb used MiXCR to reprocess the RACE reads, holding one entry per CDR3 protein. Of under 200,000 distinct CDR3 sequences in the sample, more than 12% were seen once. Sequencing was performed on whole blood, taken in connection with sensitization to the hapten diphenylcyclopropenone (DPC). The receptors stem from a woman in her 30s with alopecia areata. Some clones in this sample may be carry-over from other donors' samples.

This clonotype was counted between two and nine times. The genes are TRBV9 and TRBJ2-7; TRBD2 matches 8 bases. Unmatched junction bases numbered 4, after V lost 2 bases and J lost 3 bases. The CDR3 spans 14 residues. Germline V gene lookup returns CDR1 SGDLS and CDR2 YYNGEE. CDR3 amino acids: CASSVSGSGYEQYF. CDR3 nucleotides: TGTGCCAGCAGCGTCAGCGGGAGCGGCTACGAGCAGTACTTC.

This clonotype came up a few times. The CDR3, as DNA: TGTGCCAGCAGTTCGCTACCGGGACAGGGGAGCTCCTACGAGCAGTACTTC. Its protein is CASSSLPGQGSSYEQYF. This sequence joins TRBV12-3 or TRBV12-4 and TRBJ2-7; TRBD1 matches at 10 bases. The trim removed 4 bases at V and 0 bases at J, leaving 9 bases unmatched. CDR3 length: 17 amino acids.

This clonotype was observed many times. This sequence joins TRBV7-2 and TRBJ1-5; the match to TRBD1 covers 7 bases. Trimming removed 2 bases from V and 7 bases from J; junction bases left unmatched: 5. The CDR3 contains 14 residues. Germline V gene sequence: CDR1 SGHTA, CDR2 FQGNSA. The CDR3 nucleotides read TGTGCCAGCAGCTTAAGACAGGGCCAACAGCCCCAGCATTTT. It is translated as CASSLRQGQQPQHF. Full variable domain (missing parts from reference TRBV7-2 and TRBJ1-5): GAGVSQSPSNKVTEKGKDVELRCDPISGHTALYWYRQSLGQGLEFLIYFQGNSAPDKSGLPSDRFSAERTGGSVSTLTIQRTQQEDSAVYLCASSLRQGQQPQHFGDGTRLSIL.

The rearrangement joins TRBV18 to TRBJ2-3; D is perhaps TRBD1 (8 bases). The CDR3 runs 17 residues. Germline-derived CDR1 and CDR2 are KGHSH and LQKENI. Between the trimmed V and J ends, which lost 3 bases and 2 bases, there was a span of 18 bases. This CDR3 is CASSPPSGTGFTDTQYF. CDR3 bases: TGTGCCAGCTCACCCCCCAGCGGGACAGGTTTCACAGATACGCAGTATTTT. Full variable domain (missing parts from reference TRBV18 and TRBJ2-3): NAGVMQNPRHLVRRRGQEARLRCSPMKGHSHVYWYRQLPEEGLKFMVYLQKENIIDESGMPKERFSAEFPKEGPSILRIQQVVRGDSAAYFCASSPPSGTGFTDTQYFGPGTRLTVL.

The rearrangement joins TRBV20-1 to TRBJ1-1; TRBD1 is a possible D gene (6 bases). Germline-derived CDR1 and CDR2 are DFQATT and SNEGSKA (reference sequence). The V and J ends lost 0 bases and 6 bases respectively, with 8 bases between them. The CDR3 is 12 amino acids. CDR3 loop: CSARDRGPEAFF. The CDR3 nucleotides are TGCAGTGCTAGAGACAGGGGCCCTGAAGCTTTCTTT.

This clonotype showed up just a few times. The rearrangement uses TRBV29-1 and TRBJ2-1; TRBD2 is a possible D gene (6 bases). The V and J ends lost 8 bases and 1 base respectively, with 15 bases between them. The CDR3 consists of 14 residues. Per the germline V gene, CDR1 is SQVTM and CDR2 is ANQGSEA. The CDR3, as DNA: TGCAGCTTGGAGGGGCCTGGATCCTACAATGAGCAGTTCTTC. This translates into CSLEGPGSYNEQFF.

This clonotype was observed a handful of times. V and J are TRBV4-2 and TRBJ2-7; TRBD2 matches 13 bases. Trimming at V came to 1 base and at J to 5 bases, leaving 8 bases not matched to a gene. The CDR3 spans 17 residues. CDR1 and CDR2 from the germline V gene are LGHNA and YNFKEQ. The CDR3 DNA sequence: TGTGCCAGCAGCCAAGCCCCGGGACTAGCGGGAAGGCACGAGCAGTACTTC. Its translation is CASSQAPGLAGRHEQYF.

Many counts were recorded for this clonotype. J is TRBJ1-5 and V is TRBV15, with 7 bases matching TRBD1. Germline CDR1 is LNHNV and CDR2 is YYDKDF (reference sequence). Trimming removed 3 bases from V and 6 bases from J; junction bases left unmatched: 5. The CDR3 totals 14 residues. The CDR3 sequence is CATSRYRGGQPQHF. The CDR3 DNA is TGTGCCACCAGCAGGTACAGGGGTGGTCAGCCCCAGCATTTT. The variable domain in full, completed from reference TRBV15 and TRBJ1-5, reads DAMVIQNPRYQVTQFGKPVTLSCSQTLNHNVMYWYQQKSSQAPKLLFHYYDKDFNNEADTPDNFQSRRPNTSFCFLDIRSPGLGDTAMYLCATSRYRGGQPQHFGDGTRLSIL.

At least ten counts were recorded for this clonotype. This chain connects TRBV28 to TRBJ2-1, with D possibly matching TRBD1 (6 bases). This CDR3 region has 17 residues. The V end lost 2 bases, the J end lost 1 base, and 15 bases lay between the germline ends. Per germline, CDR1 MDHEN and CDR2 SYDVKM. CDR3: CASSLSTTTGSYNEQFF. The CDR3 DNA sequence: TGTGCCAGCAGTTTAAGTACGACCACAGGGTCCTACAATGAGCAGTTCTTC.

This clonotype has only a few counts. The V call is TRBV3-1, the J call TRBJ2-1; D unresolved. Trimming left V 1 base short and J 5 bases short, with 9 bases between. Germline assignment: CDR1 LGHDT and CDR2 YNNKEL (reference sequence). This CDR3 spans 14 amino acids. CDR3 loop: CASSQVPRNNEQFF. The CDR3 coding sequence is TGTGCCAGCAGCCAAGTTCCTAGGAACAATGAGCAGTTCTTC.